This record looks at one T cell receptor beta chain sequence and its context. Its specificity is not known. The sample is drawn from a study of blood T cells in healthy people across ages. Turning to the study itself: Using template switching, researchers captured about one barcoded beta molecule for each two T cells.

Overall study results and limits: Diversity estimates drawn from one million T cells were deemed underestimates. While age rose, TCR beta diversity per million T cells dropped in a roughly linear way.

Combining a sample-barcoded 5' primer with a J-beta primer mix, a second PCR ran for about 6 to 11 cycles. TCRdb analysed the 5' RACE reads with MiXCR anew, one entry per CDR3 protein. The sample lists fewer than 1.5 million distinct CDR3 sequences, 42% seen once, with 7.9% in the top ten. Sequenced input: blood. The sequence was collected from a woman between 18 and 29 years old in good health.

The CDR3 sequence is CSADRDFQKETQYF. CDR3 nucleotide sequence: TGCAGTGCAGACCGGGACTTCCAAAAAGAGACCCAGTACTTC. The chain has TRBV20-1 and TRBJ2-7, with D perhaps TRBD2 (6 bases). The end of the DNA fits TRBJ2-5 better, so the J call may be wrong. CDR1 is DFQATT, CDR2 SNEGSKA, per germline (reference sequence). CDR3 length: 14 residues.